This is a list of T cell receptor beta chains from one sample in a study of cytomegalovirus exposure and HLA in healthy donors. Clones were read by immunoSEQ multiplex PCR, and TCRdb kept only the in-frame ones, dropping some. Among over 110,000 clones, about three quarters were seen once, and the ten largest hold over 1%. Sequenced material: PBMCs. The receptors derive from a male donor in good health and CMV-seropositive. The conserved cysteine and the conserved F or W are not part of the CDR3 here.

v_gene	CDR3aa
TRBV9	ASSVEDRGFQETQY
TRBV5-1	ASSKGQGDIQY
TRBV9	ASSAQVGQNIQY
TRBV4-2	ASSQDRRAGDTDTQY
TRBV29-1	SVAEDREPYEQY
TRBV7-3	ASSPRTSGGADYNEQF
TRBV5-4	ASSLGTGTYGYT
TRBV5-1	ASSLNAGAIDTQY
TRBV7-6	ASSRVGAGRTDTQY
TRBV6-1	ASTRTSEKGEQF
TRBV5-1	ASSLERGNYEQY
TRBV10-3	AIRTQSGTKTDTQY
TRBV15	ATSRAGVGTGELF
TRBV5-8	ASSLEARSPSEQY
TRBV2	ASSEALRGHKETQY
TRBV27	ASSPNLILAGFYNEQF
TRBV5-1	ASSFGQGTEKLF
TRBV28	ATLVTSNTGELF
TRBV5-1	ASSSQETQY
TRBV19	ASSMISGGVNEQF
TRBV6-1	ASSDDGQGSYNEQF
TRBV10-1	AVRAGEASLVENEQY
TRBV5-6	ASSWARDYYEQY
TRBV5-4	ASSSFPLRQSEKLF
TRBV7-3	ASSNGLAGYNEQF
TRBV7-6	ASSLSRTGNLSYEQY
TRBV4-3	ASSRGTSVGGANVLT
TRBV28	ASRLDRVIFGELF
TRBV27	ASSGGVSEKLF
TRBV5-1	ASSPWTSGNEQY
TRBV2	ASGTDNQPQH
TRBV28	ASSLAGTYNANEQF
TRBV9	ASSRQGAGELF
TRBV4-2	ASSQEWDRAYEQY
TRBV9	ASSSPWEEKLF
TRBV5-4	ASSFEENYGYT
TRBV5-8	ASSAGDRGQINEQF
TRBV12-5	ASGRTLLVLCEQY
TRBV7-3	ASSRDSGEQY